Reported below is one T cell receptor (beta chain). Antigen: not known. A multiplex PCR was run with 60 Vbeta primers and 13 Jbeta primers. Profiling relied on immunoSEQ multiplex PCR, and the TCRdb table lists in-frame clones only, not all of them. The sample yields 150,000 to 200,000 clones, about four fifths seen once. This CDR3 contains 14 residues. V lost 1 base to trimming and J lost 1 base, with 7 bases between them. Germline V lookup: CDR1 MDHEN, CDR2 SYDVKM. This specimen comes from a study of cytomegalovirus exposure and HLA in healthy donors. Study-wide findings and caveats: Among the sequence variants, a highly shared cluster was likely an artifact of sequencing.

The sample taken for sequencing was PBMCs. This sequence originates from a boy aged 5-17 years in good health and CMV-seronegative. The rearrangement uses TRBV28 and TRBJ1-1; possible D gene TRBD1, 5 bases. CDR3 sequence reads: CASSLYRTNTEAFF. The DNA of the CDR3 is TGTGCCAGCAGTTTATACAGGACGAACACTGAAGCTTTCTTT.